A single sample is the source of the 23 T cell receptor beta chains below, sequenced in a study of T cell repertoires in cytomegalovirus infection. These TCRs are of unknown antigen specificity. Via MiXCR, TCRdb re-called the reads, giving one row per CDR3 protein. Of some 940,000 distinct CDR3 sequences in the sample, approximately 31% were seen once. The material was cultured CD8+ T cells from PBMCs, obtained from culture after CMV antigen stimulation. Receptors were obtained from a human donor in good health (CMV status not recorded). Some clones in this sample may be carry-over from other donors' samples.

The CDR3: CASSFLGQGRRTATNEKLFF. For the CDR3, the DNA is TGCGCCAGCAGCTTCCTTGGACAGGGGCGACGAACTGCAACTAATGAAAAACTGTTTTTT. The rearrangement links TRBV5-1 to TRBJ1-4; the match to TRBD1 covers 9 bases. The CDR3 has 20 residues. Trimming at V came to 2 bases and at J to 0 bases, leaving 14 bases not matched to a gene. CDR1 is SGHRS and CDR2 is YFSETQ in the germline V gene.

The CDR3 sequence is CATSDTDRSTEAFF. The CDR3 DNA sequence: TGTGCCACCAGTGATACAGACAGGTCCACTGAAGCTTTCTTT. The J gene is TRBJ1-1, the V gene TRBV24-1; weak D call: TRBD1 (6 bases). The V gene lost 3 bases and the J gene lost 4 bases, with 11 bases spanning the gap. This CDR3 has 14 amino acids. Germline V lookup: CDR1 KGHDR, CDR2 SFDVKD.

This clonotype has a handful of counts. The chain joins TRBV7-9 to TRBJ2-7; the match to TRBD1 covers 8 bases. The trim removed 0 bases at V and 0 bases at J, leaving 4 bases unmatched. Germline V CDR1 and CDR2: SEHNR, FQNEAQ (reference sequence). This CDR3 has 16 amino acids. The CDR3 bases are TGTGCCAGCAGCTTAGCCCCAGGGGGCGGCTCCTACGAGCAGTACTTC. This translates into CASSLAPGGGSYEQYF.

The J gene is TRBJ2-3, the V gene TRBV10-2, with TRBD2 matching over 8 bases. This CDR3 is 14 amino acids long. The trim removed 7 bases at V and 0 bases at J, leaving 3 bases unmatched. The germline CDR1 and CDR2 sequences are WSHSY and SAAADI. CDR3 sequence: CASTSSGSTDTQYF. CDR3 nucleotide sequence: TGCGCCAGCACCTCTAGCGGGAGCACAGATACGCAGTATTTT.

This clonotype was counted many times. This sequence joins TRBV7-9 and TRBJ1-6; 7 bases agree with TRBD1. The CDR3 totals 15 residues. The germline gives CDR1 SEHNR, CDR2 FQNEAQ (reference sequence). Germline trimming cut 1 base from V and 5 bases from J; bases unmatched to any gene: 2. In nucleotides, the CDR3 is TGTGCCAGCAGCTTAGAGGGGGCGAATAATTCACCCCTCCACTTT. Its translation: CASSLEGANNSPLHF.

This clonotype has a count of ten or more. This sequence joins TRBV7-6 and TRBJ1-5; 11 nucleotides agree with TRBD1. Germline-derived CDR1 and CDR2 are SGHVS and FNYEAQ. This CDR3 is built from 14 residues. The V gene end was trimmed by 3 bases and the J gene end by 8 bases; junction bases not matched to a gene: 3. The DNA for the CDR3 is TGTGCCAGCAGCTTGGGACAGGGGGAAGAGCCCCAGCATTTT. It specifies CASSLGQGEEPQHF.

Comments on this clonotype: Its ends do not fully match the called genes, so a read error is possible. V gene TRBV4-3 combines with J gene TRBJ1-2, with 7 bases lining up with TRBD1. The CDR3 has 17 amino acids. The germline V gene encodes CDR1 LGHNA and CDR2 YSLEER. CDR3 sequence (DNA): TGCGCCAGCAGCCGAGACAGGGCGATCAAGGGATACTATGACTACACCTTC. It codes for CASSRDRAIKGYYDYTF.

This clonotype showed up many times. The V and J genes are TRBV5-4 and TRBJ1-1; TRBD1 aligns across 7 bases. Looked up from germline, CDR1 is SGHNT and CDR2 is YYREEE (reference sequence). J gave up 5 bases and V 4 bases, and 11 bases lay outside the gene matches. The CDR3 is made up of 15 amino acids. Written as DNA, the CDR3 is TGTGCCAGCAGCGTACCCGGGACAGCTGCAACTGAAGCTTTCTTT. Protein product: CASSVPGTAATEAFF.

This chain links TRBV6-4 with TRBJ1-2; D is possibly TRBD1 (5 bases). The CDR3 contains 15 residues. The ends were cut back, 2 bases at V and 8 bases at J, with 18 bases in the middle. The germline V gene has CDR1 MRHNA and CDR2 SNTAGT. This CDR3 reads CASSDDPGRYDGYTF. In DNA, the CDR3 is TGTGCCAGCAGTGACGACCCAGGGAGGTATGACGGCTACACCTTC.

V gene TRBV19 combines with J gene TRBJ1-5, with 7 nucleotides matching TRBD1. Germline V gene data show CDR1 as LNHDA and CDR2 as SQIVND (reference sequence). The CDR3 has 17 amino acids. Losses at the gene ends were 1 base for V and 4 bases for J; bases not matched to a gene: 10. The CDR3 sequence: CASSIGYRETGNQPQHF. CDR3 DNA sequence: TGTGCCAGTAGTATAGGGTATCGGGAGACAGGGAATCAGCCCCAGCATTTT.

The chain employs TRBV28 and TRBJ2-7; perhaps TRBD2 as D (6 bases). The CDR3 is 13 residues long. Germline V gives CDR1 MDHEN, CDR2 SYDVKM. Trimming took off 4 bases at V and 2 bases at J, with 9 bases between the two ends. The CDR3 region is CASSSRRAYEQYV. The CDR3 DNA reads as TGTGCCAGCAGTTCCCGGAGGGCCTACGAGCAGTACGTC.

CDR3 residues: CASSSTGLAGDREYF. For the CDR3, the DNA is TGTGCCAGCAGCTCCACCGGACTAGCGGGGGACCGAGAGTACTTC. The chain carries TRBV5-4 and TRBJ2-7; TRBD2 matches 13 bases. V trimming: 3 bases; J trimming: 11 bases; junction bases outside the gene matches: 11. This CDR3 spans 15 amino acids. CDR1 is SGHNT and CDR2 is YYREEE in the germline V gene (reference sequence). Looking up the rest from reference TRBV5-4 and TRBJ2-7 gives the full variable domain: ETGVTQSPTHLIKTRGQQVTLRCSSQSGHNTVSWYQQALGQGPQFIFQYYREEENGRGNFPPRFSGLQFPNYSSELNVNALELDDSALYLCASSSTGLAGDREYFGPGTRLTVT.

This clonotype turned up a few times. This chain connects TRBV4-1 to TRBJ2-3; 11 bases match TRBD2. The CDR3 consists of 15 residues. V dropped 1 base and J dropped 4; count of bases not matched to a gene: 1. Germline values: CDR1 MGHRA, CDR2 YSYEKL. This CDR3 is CASSQGGLAADTQYF. CDR3 bases: TGCGCCAGCAGCCAAGGGGGACTAGCGGCAGATACGCAGTATTTT.

The rearrangement uses TRBV4-1 and TRBJ2-2, with 10 bases lining up with TRBD1. Trimming cost V 4 bases and J 3 bases; bases outside gene matches: 11. The CDR3 runs 18 residues. The germline gives CDR1 MGHRA, CDR2 YSYEKL. The CDR3 DNA is TGCGCCAGCAGCCGCACCCCGGGACAGGGGAAGGACACCGGGGAGCTGTTTTTT. It encodes CASSRTPGQGKDTGELFF.

The V call is TRBV19, the J call TRBJ1-6; D ambiguous. The CDR3 spans 13 residues. Germline CDR1 reads LNHDA; CDR2 reads SQIVND (reference sequence). V was cut by 9 bases and J by 8 bases, with 14 bases left in between. The CDR3 protein is CASQGLTDSPLHF. In nucleotides, the CDR3 is TGTGCCAGCCAAGGGTTGACGGATTCACCCCTCCACTTT.

This rearrangement joins TRBV29-1 to TRBJ1-1, with D tentatively TRBD1 (6 bases). Trimming shortened V by 7 bases and J by 1 base, and 16 bases separated the two germline ends. This CDR3 comprises 14 residues. In germline, CDR1 is SQVTM, CDR2 ANQGSEA. CDR3: CSADPSDRNTEAFF. The CDR3, as DNA: TGCAGCGCTGATCCTTCGGACAGGAACACTGAAGCTTTCTTT. Full variable domain (outside the CDR3, taken from reference TRBV29-1 and TRBJ1-1): SAVISQKPSRDICQRGTSLTIQCQVDSQVTMMFWYRQQPGQSLTLIATANQGSEATYESGFVIDKFPISRPNLTFSTLTVSNMSPEDSSIYLCSADPSDRNTEAFFGQGTRLTVV.

V is TRBV7-4 and J is TRBJ1-3; no reliable D call. Germline V CDR1 and CDR2: SGHVT, SQSDAQ. The CDR3 extends over 15 amino acids. Trimming took off 5 bases at V and 0 bases at J, with 11 bases between the two ends. The CDR3 spells CASSRLGHSGNTIYF. CDR3 in DNA: TGTGCCAGCAGCCGATTGGGTCACTCTGGAAACACCATATATTTT.

This clonotype turned up a few times. The CDR3 sequence: CASSYASGGLDNEQFF. CDR3 sequence (DNA): TGTGCCAGCAGTTACGCCTCGGGTGGCCTCGACAATGAGCAGTTCTTC. This sequence joins TRBV6-5 and TRBJ2-1; D is undetermined. V gave up 2 bases and J gave up 5 bases, with 16 bases separating them. Germline V lookup: CDR1 MNHEY, CDR2 SVGAGI. This CDR3 comprises 16 residues.

This clonotype has at least ten counts. V and J are TRBV29-1 and TRBJ1-1; tentative D call: TRBD1 (6 bases). The V end was cut by 2 bases, the J end by 3 bases, with 10 bases between. The V gene's germline CDR1 is SQVTM and CDR2 ANQGSEA. This CDR3 contains 13 residues. The CDR3 region is CSVETGWDTEAFF. The CDR3 DNA is TGCAGCGTTGAAACAGGGTGGGACACTGAAGCTTTCTTT.

The rearrangement links TRBV7-9 to TRBJ2-4; 8 bases align to TRBD1. This CDR3 contains 14 residues. Trimming removed 5 bases from V and 8 bases from J; junction bases left unmatched: 8. Germline V gene data show CDR1 as SEHNR and CDR2 as FQNEAQ (reference sequence). DNA for the CDR3: TGTGCCAGCAGCGACAGGGGTTCGGTTGACATTCAGTACTTC. This encodes CASSDRGSVDIQYF.

To note about this clonotype: This is likely a read error, given that the CDR3 carries no conserved phenylalanine or tryptophan at its end. V gene TRBV29-1 combines with J gene TRBJ2-1; 7 bases agree with TRBD1. With V trimmed by 2 bases and J by 6 bases, 4 bases remained unmatched. This CDR3 is built from 13 residues. Germline V CDR1 and CDR2: SQVTM, ANQGSEA. CDR3 DNA: TGCAGCGTTGAAACAGGGGTTCTCAATGAGCAGTTCTCC. Its protein product is CSVETGVLNEQFS.

The J gene is TRBJ1-6, the V gene TRBV19; D might be TRBD1 (5 bases). V was cut by 1 base and J by 7 bases, with 8 bases left in between. Germline assignment: CDR1 LNHDA and CDR2 SQIVND (reference sequence). The CDR3 extends over 14 amino acids. CDR3 region: CASSIGDGNSPLHF. For the CDR3, the DNA is TGTGCCAGTAGTATAGGGGACGGAAATTCACCCCTCCACTTT.

The chain's CDR3 is CASSYSTDYYNEQFF. The CDR3 DNA sequence: TGTGCCAGCAGTTACTCGACGGACTATTACAATGAGCAGTTCTTC. The chain has TRBV6-2 or TRBV6-3 and TRBJ2-1, with D tentatively TRBD2 (6 bases). With 0 bases removed from V and 4 bases from J, the gap between germline ends came to 10 bases. Looked up from germline, CDR1 is MNHEY and CDR2 is SVGEGT. This CDR3 contains 15 residues.